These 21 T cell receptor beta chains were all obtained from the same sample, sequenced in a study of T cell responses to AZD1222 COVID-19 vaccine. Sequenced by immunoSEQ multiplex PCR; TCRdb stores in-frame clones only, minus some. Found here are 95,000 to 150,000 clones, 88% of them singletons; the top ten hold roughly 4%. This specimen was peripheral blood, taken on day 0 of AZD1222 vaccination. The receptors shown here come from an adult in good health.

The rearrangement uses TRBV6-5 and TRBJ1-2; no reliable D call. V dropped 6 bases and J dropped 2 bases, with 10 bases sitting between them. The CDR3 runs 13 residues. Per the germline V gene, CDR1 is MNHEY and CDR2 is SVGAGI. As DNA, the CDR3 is TGTGCCAGCAGACTTCATCACAACTATGGCTACACCTTC. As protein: CASRLHHNYGYTF.

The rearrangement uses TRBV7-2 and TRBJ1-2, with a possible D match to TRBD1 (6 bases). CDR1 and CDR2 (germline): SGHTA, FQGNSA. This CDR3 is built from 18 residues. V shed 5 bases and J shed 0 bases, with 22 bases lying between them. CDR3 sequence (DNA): TGTGCCAGCAGCCTGTGGGGGGCTTTTCGCGCCACTAACTATGGCTACACCTTC. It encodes CASSLWGAFRATNYGYTF.

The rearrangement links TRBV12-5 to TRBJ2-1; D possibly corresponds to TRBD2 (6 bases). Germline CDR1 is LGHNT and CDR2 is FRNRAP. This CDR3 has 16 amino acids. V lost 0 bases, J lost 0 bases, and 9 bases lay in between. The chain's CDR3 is CASGLVVAASYNEQFF. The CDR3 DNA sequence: TGTGCTAGTGGTTTGGTAGTAGCGGCCTCCTACAATGAGCAGTTCTTC.

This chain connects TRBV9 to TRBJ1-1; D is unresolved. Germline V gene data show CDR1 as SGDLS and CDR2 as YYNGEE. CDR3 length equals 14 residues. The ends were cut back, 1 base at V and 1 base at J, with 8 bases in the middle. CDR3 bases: TGTGCCAGCAGCGTATCGCCAGGGAACACTGAAGCTTTCTTT. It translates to CASSVSPGNTEAFF.

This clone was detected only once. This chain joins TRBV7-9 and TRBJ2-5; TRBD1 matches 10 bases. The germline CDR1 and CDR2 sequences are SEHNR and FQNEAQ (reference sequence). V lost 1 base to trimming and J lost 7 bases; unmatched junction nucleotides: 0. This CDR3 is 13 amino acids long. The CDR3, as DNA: TGTGCCAGCAGCTTAGGGACAGGGGGGACCCAGTACTTC. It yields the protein CASSLGTGGTQYF.

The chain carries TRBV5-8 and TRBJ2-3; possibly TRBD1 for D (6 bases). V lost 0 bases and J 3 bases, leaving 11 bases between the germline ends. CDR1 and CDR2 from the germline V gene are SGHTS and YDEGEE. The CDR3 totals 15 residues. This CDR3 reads CASSLDLGTTDTQYF. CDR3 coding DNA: TGTGCCAGCAGCTTGGATCTAGGGACAACAGATACGCAGTATTTT.

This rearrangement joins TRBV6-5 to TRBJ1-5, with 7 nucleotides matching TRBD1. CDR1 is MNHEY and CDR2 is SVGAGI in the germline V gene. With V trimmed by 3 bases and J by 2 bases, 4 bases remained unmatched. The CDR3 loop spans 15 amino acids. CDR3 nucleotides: TGTGCCAGCAGTTATAGGACAGGACGCAATCAGCCCCAGCATTTT. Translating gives CASSYRTGRNQPQHF.

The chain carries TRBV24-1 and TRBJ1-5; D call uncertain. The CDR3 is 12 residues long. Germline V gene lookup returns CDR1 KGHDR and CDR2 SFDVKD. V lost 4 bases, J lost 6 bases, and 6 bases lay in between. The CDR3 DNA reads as TGTGCCACCAGTGACGGACTTCAGCCCCAGCATTTT. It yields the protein CATSDGLQPQHF.

Written as DNA, the CDR3 is TGTGCCAGCAGTCCAACCCACCGGGACAGCAATGAAAAACTGTTTTTT. The encoded protein is CASSPTHRDSNEKLFF. The rearrangement links TRBV27 to TRBJ1-4; 7 bases are a match to TRBD1. CDR3 size: 16 residues. V shed 5 bases, J shed 5 bases, and the junction held 11 bases outside the gene matches. Germline assignment: CDR1 MNHEY and CDR2 SMNVEV (reference sequence).

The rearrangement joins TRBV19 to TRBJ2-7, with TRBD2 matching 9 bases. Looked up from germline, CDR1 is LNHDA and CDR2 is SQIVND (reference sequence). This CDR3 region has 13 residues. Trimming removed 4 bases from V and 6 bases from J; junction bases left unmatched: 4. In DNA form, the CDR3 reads TGTGCCAGTAGTAAACAGCGGGGGGCCGAGCAGTACTTC. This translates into CASSKQRGAEQYF.

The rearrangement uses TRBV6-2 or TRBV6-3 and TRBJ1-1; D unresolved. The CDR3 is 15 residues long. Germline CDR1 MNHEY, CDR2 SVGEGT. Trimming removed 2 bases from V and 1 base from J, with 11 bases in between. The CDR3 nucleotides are TGTGCCAGCAGTTACGGTGGCAGTCAGAACACTGAAGCTTTCTTT. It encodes CASSYGGSQNTEAFF.

Here the CDR3 reads CASSPQEKRGGYTF. The CDR3 DNA reads as TGTGCCAGCTCACCACAGGAGAAAAGGGGTGGCTACACCTTC. The chain links TRBV18 to TRBJ1-2; perhaps TRBD1 as D (5 bases). Germline CDR1 and CDR2: KGHSH and LQKENI. V lost 1 base to trimming and J lost 7 bases, with 13 bases between them. The CDR3 is 14 residues long.

This chain's CDR3 is CASNPIGRGNRRNQPQHF. The CDR3 bases are TGTGCCAGTAACCCCATCGGGCGGGGGAACCGAAGGAATCAGCCCCAGCATTTT. The chain employs TRBV19 and TRBJ1-5, with D perhaps TRBD1 (5 bases). CDR1 is LNHDA and CDR2 is SQIVND in the germline V gene (reference sequence). V dropped 7 bases and J dropped 4 bases, with 26 bases sitting between them. There are 18 residues in the CDR3.

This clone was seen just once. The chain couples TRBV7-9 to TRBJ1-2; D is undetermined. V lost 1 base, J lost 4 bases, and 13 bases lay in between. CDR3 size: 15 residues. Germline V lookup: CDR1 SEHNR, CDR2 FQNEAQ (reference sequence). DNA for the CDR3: TGTGCCAGCAGCTTAGGTTCAGGCCTGGGCTATGGCTACACCTTC. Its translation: CASSLGSGLGYGYTF.

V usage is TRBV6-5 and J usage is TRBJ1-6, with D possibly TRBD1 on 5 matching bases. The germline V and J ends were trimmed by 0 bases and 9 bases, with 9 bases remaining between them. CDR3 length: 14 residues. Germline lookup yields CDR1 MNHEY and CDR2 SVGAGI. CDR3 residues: CASSYSTVFSPLHF. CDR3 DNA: TGTGCCAGCAGTTACTCGACAGTTTTTTCACCCCTCCACTTT.

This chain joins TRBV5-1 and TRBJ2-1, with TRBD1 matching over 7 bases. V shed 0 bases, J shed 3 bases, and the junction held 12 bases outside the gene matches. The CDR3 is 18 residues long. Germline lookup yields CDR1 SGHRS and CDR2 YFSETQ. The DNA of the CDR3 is TGCGCCAGCAGCTTGGGGGGAATCGACAGGGCTCTCTACAATGAGCAGTTCTTC. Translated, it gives CASSLGGIDRALYNEQFF.

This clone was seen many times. CDR3 sequence: CASSHRDNRFSNQPQHF. The CDR3 nucleotides are TGTGCCAGCAGCCACCGGGACAATCGATTTAGCAATCAGCCCCAGCATTTT. The chain combines TRBV5-4 with TRBJ1-5; D is possibly TRBD1 (6 bases). V gave up 4 bases and J gave up 0 bases, with 17 bases separating them. The CDR3 sequence is 17 residues long. Germline loops: CDR1 SGHNT, CDR2 YYREEE (reference sequence).

The chain's CDR3 is CASRAQGELGYTF. CDR3 sequence (DNA): TGCGCCAGCAGGGCACAGGGTGAGCTGGGCTACACCTTC. This chain uses TRBV10-2 with TRBJ1-2; D perhaps matches TRBD1 (6 bases). V shed 6 bases and J shed 8 bases, with 16 bases lying between them. CDR1 WSHSY and CDR2 SAAADI come from the germline V gene. The CDR3 sequence is 13 residues long.

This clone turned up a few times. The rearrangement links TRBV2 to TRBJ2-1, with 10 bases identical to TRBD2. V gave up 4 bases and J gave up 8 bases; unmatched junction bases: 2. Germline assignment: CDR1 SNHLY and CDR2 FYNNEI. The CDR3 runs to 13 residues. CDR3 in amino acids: CASSAGLAYEQFF. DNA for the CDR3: TGTGCCAGCAGTGCGGGACTAGCGTATGAGCAGTTCTTC.

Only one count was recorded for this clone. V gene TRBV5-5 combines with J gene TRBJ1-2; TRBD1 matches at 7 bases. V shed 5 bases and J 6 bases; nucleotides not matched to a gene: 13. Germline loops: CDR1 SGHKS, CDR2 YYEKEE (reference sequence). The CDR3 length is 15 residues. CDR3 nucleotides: TGTGCCAGCAGTCACTATGACAGGGATTCTCATGGCTACACCTTC. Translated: CASSHYDRDSHGYTF.

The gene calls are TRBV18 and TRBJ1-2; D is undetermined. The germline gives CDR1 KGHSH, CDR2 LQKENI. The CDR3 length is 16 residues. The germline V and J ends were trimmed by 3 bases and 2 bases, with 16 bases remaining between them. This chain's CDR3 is CASSPTEGSQNYGYTF. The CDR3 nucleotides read TGTGCCAGCTCACCTACGGAGGGTTCCCAAAACTATGGCTACACCTTC.